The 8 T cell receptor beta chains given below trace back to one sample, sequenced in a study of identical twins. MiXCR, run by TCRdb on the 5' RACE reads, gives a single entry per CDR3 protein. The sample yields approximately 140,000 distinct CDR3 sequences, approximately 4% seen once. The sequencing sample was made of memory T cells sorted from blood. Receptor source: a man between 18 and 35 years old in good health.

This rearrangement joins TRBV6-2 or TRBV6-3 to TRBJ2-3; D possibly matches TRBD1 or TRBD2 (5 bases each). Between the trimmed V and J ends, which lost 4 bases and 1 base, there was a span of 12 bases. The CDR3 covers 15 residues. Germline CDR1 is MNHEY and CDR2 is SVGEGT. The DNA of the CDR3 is TGTGCCAGCAGTTGGGGGATCGTTGGCACAGATACGCAGTATTTT. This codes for CASSWGIVGTDTQYF.

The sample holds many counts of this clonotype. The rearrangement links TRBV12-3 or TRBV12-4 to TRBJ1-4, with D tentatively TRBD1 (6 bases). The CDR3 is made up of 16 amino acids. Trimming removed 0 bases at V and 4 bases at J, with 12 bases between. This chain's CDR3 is CASSLAIQGINEKLFF. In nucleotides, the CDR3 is TGTGCCAGCAGTTTAGCTATTCAGGGGATTAATGAAAAACTGTTTTTT.

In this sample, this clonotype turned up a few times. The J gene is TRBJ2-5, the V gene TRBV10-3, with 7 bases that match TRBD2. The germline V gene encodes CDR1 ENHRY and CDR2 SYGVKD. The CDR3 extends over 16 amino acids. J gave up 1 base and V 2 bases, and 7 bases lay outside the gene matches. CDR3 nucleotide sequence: TGTGCCATCAGTGAGGTGAAGGGAGGGTCCCAAGAGACCCAGTACTTC. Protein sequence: CAISEVKGGSQETQYF.

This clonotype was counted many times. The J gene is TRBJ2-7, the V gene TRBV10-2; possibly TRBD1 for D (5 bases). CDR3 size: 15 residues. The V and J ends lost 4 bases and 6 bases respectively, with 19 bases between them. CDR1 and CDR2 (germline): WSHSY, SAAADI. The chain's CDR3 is CASSARSRRDGEQYF. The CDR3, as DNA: TGCGCCAGCAGTGCCCGATCTCGCAGGGATGGCGAGCAGTACTTC.

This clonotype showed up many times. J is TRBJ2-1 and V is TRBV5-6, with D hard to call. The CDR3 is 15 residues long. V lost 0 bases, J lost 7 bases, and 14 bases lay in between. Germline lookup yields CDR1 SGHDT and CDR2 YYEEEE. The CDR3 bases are TGTGCCAGCAGCTTGGTGAACCTTCTGGGGAATGAGCAGTTCTTC. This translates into CASSLVNLLGNEQFF.

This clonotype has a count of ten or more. The CDR3 bases are TGTGCCAGCAGCCCAGATACAGGGGGTGGCGAGCAGTACTTC. Translation: CASSPDTGGGEQYF. The chain carries TRBV7-3 and TRBJ2-7; 8 bases align to TRBD1. Unmatched junction bases numbered 9, after V lost 5 bases and J lost 6 bases. This CDR3 spans 14 amino acids. Germline values: CDR1 SGHTA, CDR2 FQGTGA.

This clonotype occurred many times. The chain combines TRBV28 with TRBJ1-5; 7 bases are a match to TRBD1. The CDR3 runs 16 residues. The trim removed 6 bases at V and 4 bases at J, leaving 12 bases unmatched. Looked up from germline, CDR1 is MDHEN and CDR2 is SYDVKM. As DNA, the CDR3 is TGTGCCAGCAGCACCCCCTCCGGGACAGCGAATCAGCCCCAGCATTTT. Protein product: CASSTPSGTANQPQHF. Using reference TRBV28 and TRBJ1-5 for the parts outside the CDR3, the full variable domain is DVKVTQSSRYLVKRTGEKVFLECVQDMDHENMFWYRQDPGLGLRLIYFSYDVKMKEKGDIPEGYSVSREKKERFSLILESASTNQTSMYLCASSTPSGTANQPQHFGDGTRLSIL.

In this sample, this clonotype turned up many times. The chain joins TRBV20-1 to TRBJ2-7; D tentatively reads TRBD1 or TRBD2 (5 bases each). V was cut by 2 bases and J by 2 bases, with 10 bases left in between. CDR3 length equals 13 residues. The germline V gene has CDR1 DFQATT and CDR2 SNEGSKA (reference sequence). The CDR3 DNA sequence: TGCAGTGCTAGACGGGACCCAACCTACGAGCAGTACTTC. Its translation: CSARRDPTYEQYF.